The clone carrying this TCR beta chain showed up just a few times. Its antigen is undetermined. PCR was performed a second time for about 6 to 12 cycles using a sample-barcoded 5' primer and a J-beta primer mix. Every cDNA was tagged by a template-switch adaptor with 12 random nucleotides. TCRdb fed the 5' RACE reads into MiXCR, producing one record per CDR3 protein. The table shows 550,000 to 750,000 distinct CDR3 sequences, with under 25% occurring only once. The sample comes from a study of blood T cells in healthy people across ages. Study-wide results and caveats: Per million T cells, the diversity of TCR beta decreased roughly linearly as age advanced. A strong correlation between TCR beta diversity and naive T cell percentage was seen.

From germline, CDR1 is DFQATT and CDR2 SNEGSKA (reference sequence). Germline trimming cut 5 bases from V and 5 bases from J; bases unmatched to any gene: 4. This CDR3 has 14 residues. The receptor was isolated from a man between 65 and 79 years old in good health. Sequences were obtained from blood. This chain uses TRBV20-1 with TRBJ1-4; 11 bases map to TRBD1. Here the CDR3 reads CSAPRDRGNEKLFF. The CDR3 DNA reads TGCAGTGCTCCCCGGGACAGGGGGAATGAAAAACTGTTTTTT.